The 25 T cell receptor beta chains listed next were all sequenced from one sample in a study of CD8 T cells in Susac syndrome. With random hexamers, about 0.45 to 1 ug RNA was reverse transcribed. A single record per CDR3 protein comes from TCRdb applying MiXCR to the immunoSEQ multiplex PCR reads. The sample lists tens of thousands of distinct CDR3 sequences, around 93% occurring once. Sequencing was done on a sample of CD8+ T cells from PBMCs. These receptors all stem from a human donor in good health.

The chain couples TRBV9 to TRBJ1-2; D possibly corresponds to TRBD1 (6 bases). The CDR3 has 14 residues. Per the germline V gene, CDR1 is SGDLS and CDR2 is YYNGEE. Trimming took 2 bases from V and 2 from J, leaving 10 bases between them. CDR3 in DNA: TGTGCCAGCAGCGTTGGGGGCTCCAACTATGGCTACACCTTC. This gives the protein CASSVGGSNYGYTF. Looking up the rest from reference TRBV9 and TRBJ1-2 gives the full variable domain: DSGVTQTPKHLITATGQRVTLRCSPRSGDLSVYWYQQSLDQGLQFLIQYYNGEERAKGNILERFSAQQFPDLHSELNLSSLELGDSALYFCASSVGGSNYGYTFGSGTRLTVV.

The CDR3 DNA reads as TGCGCCAGCAGTGAATCGGAACAGCTCTATGGCTACACCTTC. Protein: CASSESEQLYGYTF. The chain couples TRBV10-1 to TRBJ1-2, with unresolved D. V lost 3 bases and J 4 bases, leaving 12 bases between the germline ends. Germline V CDR1 and CDR2: WNHNN, SYGVQD (reference sequence). The CDR3 consists of 14 residues.

This rearrangement joins TRBV27 to TRBJ2-1; D may match TRBD1 or TRBD2 (5 bases each). The CDR3 extends over 15 amino acids. Germline V gene data show CDR1 as MNHEY and CDR2 as SMNVEV (reference sequence). Trimming removed 5 bases at V and 4 bases at J, with 15 bases between. The CDR3 spells CASSPTGTTYNEQFF. In DNA form, the CDR3 reads TGTGCCAGCAGTCCAACCGGGACGACGTACAATGAGCAGTTCTTC.

The V and J genes are TRBV7-9 and TRBJ1-1; D is unresolved. CDR1 SEHNR and CDR2 FQNEAQ come from the germline V gene (reference sequence). V was clipped by 5 bases and J by 6 bases, with 13 bases between them. The CDR3 totals 13 residues. Here the CDR3 reads CASSLGSIAEAFF. In DNA form, the CDR3 reads TGTGCCAGCAGCCTGGGGTCCATCGCTGAAGCTTTCTTT.

The chain couples TRBV20-1 to TRBJ2-2; tentatively, D is TRBD2 (5 bases). Germline CDR1 and CDR2: DFQATT and SNEGSKA (reference sequence). This CDR3 region has 13 residues. V was shortened by 6 bases and J by 5 bases, with 13 bases between the two germline ends. The CDR3 loop reads CSAAEMGTGELFF. CDR3 bases: TGCAGTGCAGCGGAGATGGGTACCGGGGAGCTGTTTTTT.

The J gene is TRBJ2-1, the V gene TRBV29-1, with 13 bases aligning to TRBD2. CDR1 is SQVTM and CDR2 is ANQGSEA in the germline V gene. The CDR3 consists of 17 residues. V dropped 0 bases and J dropped 3; count of bases not matched to a gene: 5. CDR3 sequence: CSVEDRTSGSVYNEQFF. The CDR3 region has the DNA TGCAGCGTTGAAGATAGGACTAGCGGGAGCGTCTACAATGAGCAGTTCTTC.

The chain is built from TRBV27 and TRBJ1-5; D is ambiguous. Germline loops: CDR1 MNHEY, CDR2 SMNVEV (reference sequence). Trimming left V 4 bases short and J 11 bases short, with 15 bases between. The length of the CDR3 is 13 residues. The CDR3 sequence: CASSWGKTYTQHF. As DNA, the CDR3 is TGTGCCAGCAGTTGGGGTAAAACCTATACCCAGCATTTT.

The rearrangement joins TRBV24-1 to TRBJ2-5; 15 bases agree with TRBD2. Germline trimming cut 3 bases from V and 1 base from J; bases unmatched to any gene: 5. Germline assignment: CDR1 KGHDR and CDR2 SFDVKD. The CDR3 extends over 18 amino acids. The CDR3 sequence is CATSDLGLAGGGQETQYF. CDR3 bases: TGTGCCACCAGTGATCTAGGACTAGCGGGAGGGGGCCAAGAGACCCAGTACTTC.

The chain is built from TRBV4-3 and TRBJ2-6; no firm D call. CDR1 LGHNA and CDR2 YSLEER come from the germline V gene. Trimming removed 1 base from V and 0 bases from J, with 10 bases in between. The CDR3 covers 17 residues. The CDR3, as DNA: TGCGCCAGCAGCCAAGGGGCCAGTAGCTCTGGGGCCAACGTCCTGACTTTC. Translation: CASSQGASSSGANVLTF.

In nucleotides, the CDR3 is TGCGCCAGCAACCTAGACAGAGGCAATCAGCCCCAGCATTTT. The encoded protein is CASNLDRGNQPQHF. The chain joins TRBV10-2 to TRBJ1-5, with a tentative D call TRBD1 (5 bases). V shed 7 bases and J shed 2 bases, with 12 bases lying between them. In germline, CDR1 is WSHSY, CDR2 SAAADI. This CDR3 spans 14 amino acids.

The J gene is TRBJ2-3, the V gene TRBV5-4, with TRBD2 identical over 8 bases. V lost 0 bases, J lost 3 bases, and 6 bases stayed unmatched. This CDR3 is 16 amino acids long. Germline V gene lookup returns CDR1 SGHNT and CDR2 YYREEE (reference sequence). CDR3 protein: CASSLESGRGTDTQYF. In DNA, the CDR3 is TGTGCCAGCAGCTTGGAGAGCGGGAGAGGGACAGATACGCAGTATTTT.

V is TRBV27 and J is TRBJ1-1; tentative D call: TRBD1 (5 bases). Germline V gene sequence: CDR1 MNHEY, CDR2 SMNVEV (reference sequence). The V end lost 3 bases, the J end lost 5 bases, and 13 bases lay between the germline ends. The CDR3 sequence is 14 residues long. The CDR3 loop reads CASSFTGGGTEAFF. The CDR3 DNA is TGTGCCAGCAGTTTTACGGGCGGGGGGACTGAAGCTTTCTTT.

This chain joins TRBV6-5 and TRBJ2-1; D not certain. V lost 0 bases and J lost 0, with 9 bases in between. CDR1 is MNHEY and CDR2 is SVGAGI in the germline V gene. This CDR3 is built from 16 residues. The CDR3 DNA follows: TGTGCCAGCAGTTACTCTAGCCAAATCTCCTACAATGAGCAGTTCTTC. This encodes CASSYSSQISYNEQFF.

This clonotype has just one count. The chain has TRBV20-1 and TRBJ2-3, with D unresolved. CDR1 and CDR2 from the germline V gene are DFQATT and SNEGSKA (reference sequence). V was trimmed by 6 bases and J by 2 bases, leaving 12 bases between them. This CDR3 has 13 residues. CDR3 DNA: TGCAGTGCCCCCGGGTGGGCCACAGATACGCAGTATTTT. It encodes CSAPGWATDTQYF.

The chain recombines TRBV29-1 with TRBJ2-3; 10 positions match TRBD2. This CDR3 is built from 13 residues. Trimming removed 7 bases from V and 6 bases from J; junction bases left unmatched: 7. The germline V gene has CDR1 SQVTM and CDR2 ANQGSEA. CDR3 DNA: TGCAGCGCCCCGGGACTAGCGTCCGATACGCAGTATTTT. It specifies CSAPGLASDTQYF.

The V call is TRBV2, the J call TRBJ1-2; 7 bases are a match to TRBD1. J lost 7 bases, V lost 5 bases, and 4 bases had no gene match. This CDR3 spans 12 amino acids. Germline V gene lookup returns CDR1 SNHLY and CDR2 FYNNEI. Here the CDR3 reads CASSSTGSGYTF. CDR3 sequence (DNA): TGTGCCAGCAGTTCGACAGGGAGTGGCTACACCTTC.

V is TRBV15 and J is TRBJ2-2; 8 positions match TRBD2. CDR3 size: 18 residues. CDR1 and CDR2 (germline): LNHNV, YYDKDF (reference sequence). The V and J ends lost 1 base and 3 bases, in that order; junction bases with no gene match: 10. As DNA, the CDR3 is TGTGCCACCAGCAGAGCCAACCAAGCGGGAGCTTACACCGGGGAGCTGTTTTTT. It codes for CATSRANQAGAYTGELFF.

The V call is TRBV5-6, the J call TRBJ2-7, with 10 positions matching TRBD2. V lost 4 bases, J lost 6 bases, and 10 bases stayed unmatched. Looked up from germline, CDR1 is SGHDT and CDR2 is YYEEEE. The CDR3 length is 15 residues. The DNA of the CDR3 is TGTGCCAGCAGCCCGGGACCTAGCGGGAGTGCCGAGCAGTACTTC. Translated, it gives CASSPGPSGSAEQYF.

The V gene is TRBV2, the J gene TRBJ2-5, with TRBD2 as a possible D gene (6 bases). Trimming cost V 11 bases and J 3 bases, with 22 bases left between them. The V gene's germline CDR1 is SNHLY and CDR2 FYNNEI. The CDR3 has 15 amino acids. CDR3 DNA sequence: TGTGCCGGAAGGAGGTGGGGCCGCGGGGAAGAGACCCAGTACTTC. The encoded protein is CAGRRWGRGEETQYF.

The gene calls are TRBV29-1 and TRBJ2-1; no firm D call. This CDR3 is 12 amino acids long. The germline V and J ends were trimmed by 4 bases and 8 bases, with 12 bases remaining between them. Germline V gene lookup returns CDR1 SQVTM and CDR2 ANQGSEA. CDR3 protein: CSVADFGDEQFF. In DNA, the CDR3 is TGCAGCGTTGCTGACTTTGGGGATGAGCAGTTCTTC.

The rearrangement joins TRBV4-3 to TRBJ2-7; a weak D match, TRBD1 (6 bases). Deletions cut 3 bases from V and 1 base from J, with 7 bases between. The CDR3 is made up of 13 amino acids. The germline V gene encodes CDR1 LGHNA and CDR2 YSLEER. CDR3 in amino acids: CASSHTGSYEQYF. The DNA of the CDR3 is TGCGCCAGCAGCCATACAGGGTCCTACGAGCAGTACTTC.

The chain uses TRBV6-2 or TRBV6-3 and TRBJ2-2, with TRBD2 matching 8 bases. This CDR3 is 15 amino acids long. CDR1 and CDR2 from the germline V gene are MNHEY and SVGEGT. V shed 7 bases, J shed 5 bases, and the junction held 9 bases outside the gene matches. CDR3 loop: CASTRLARRTGELFF. CDR3 sequence (DNA): TGTGCCAGCACCCGACTAGCGCGACGGACCGGGGAGCTGTTTTTT.

This clonotype was picked up one time. The gene calls are TRBV20-1 and TRBJ2-7, with 7 nucleotides matching TRBD2. V lost 3 bases and J lost 2; bases outside the gene matches: 4. CDR3 length: 13 amino acids. Germline V gene lookup returns CDR1 DFQATT and CDR2 SNEGSKA (reference sequence). For the CDR3, the DNA is TGCAGTGCTAGGGGGACTAAAGCCTACGAGCAGTACTTC. Encoded protein: CSARGTKAYEQYF.

This chain connects TRBV7-9 to TRBJ1-1, with D perhaps matching TRBD1 (5 bases). The CDR3 sequence is 12 residues long. Between the trimmed V and J ends, which lost 1 base and 8 bases, there was a span of 8 bases. Germline CDR1 and CDR2: SEHNR and FQNEAQ (reference sequence). CDR3 residues: CASSLVRDEAFF. CDR3 nucleotides: TGTGCCAGCAGCTTAGTCCGGGACGAAGCTTTCTTT.

The chain employs TRBV2 and TRBJ2-3; a possible D gene is TRBD2 (6 bases). This CDR3 contains 18 residues. V was pared by 6 bases and J by 1 base, with 23 bases between. Germline V gives CDR1 SNHLY, CDR2 FYNNEI. CDR3: CASSDPRERAEGTDTQYF. CDR3 DNA sequence: TGTGCCAGCAGCGATCCCCGGGAGCGGGCGGAAGGCACAGATACGCAGTATTTT.